This T cell receptor (beta chain) appears in the sequencing data of a study of immune cell composition in non-small cell lung cancer. Overall study results and limits: Top 10 clone scores and clonality were higher in squamous than adenocarcinoma. In adenocarcinoma, maximal tumour-associated clone frequency tracked TIL tumour reactivity.

Some clones are missing from TCRdb's copy, which holds only in-frame ones; the method was immunoSEQ multiplex PCR. The sample holds over 5,000 clones; 70% to 85% are singletons and the top ten take 9.5% to 12%. Germline-derived CDR1 and CDR2 are WNHNN and SYGVQD (reference sequence). The CDR3 is 13 residues long. J gave up 5 bases and V 10 bases, and 10 bases lay outside the gene matches. Turning to this clone: The target antigen is unknown.

This TCR came from a human donor with non-small cell lung cancer. V gene TRBV10-1 combines with J gene TRBJ2-7, with TRBD1 identical over 8 bases. Input material: lung tumor tissue. CDR3 DNA sequence: TGCGCCAACGGGGACAGGCGGAAAGACGAGCAGTACTTC. This encodes CANGDRRKDEQYF.